This is a list of T cell receptor beta chains from one sample in a study of T-cell reconstitution after alpha-beta-depleted transplantation in children. TCRdb independently ran MiXCR on the PCR reads; one entry per CDR3 protein. The sample gives hundreds of thousands of distinct CDR3 sequences, 16% of which show up once; 1.1% is in the top ten. This material consisted of PBMCs from the stem cell graft donor, taken from the stem cell graft. The receptors come from a human donor who donated a stem cell graft to a child with acute myeloid leukemia. CDR3s include the opening cysteine and the closing phenylalanine or tryptophan. The order of the fields is V gene, clone size, D gene, J gene, CDR3 DNA, CDR3 protein. The D gene is left open where the match is weak. Size tells how often a clone was seen (once, few, many) or the class of an expanded clone, and some rows leave it out.

>TRBV27|.|TRBD1|TRBJ2-3
TGTGCCAGCAGTCCGGGGTACAGGACAGGGGTAACAGATACGCAGTATTTT
CASSPGYRTGVTDTQYF
>TRBV20-1|few|.|TRBJ2-7
TGCAGTGCTAGAGACTTCGGCGACCCCGAGCAGTACTTC
CSARDFGDPEQYF
>TRBV4-3|few|.|TRBJ2-4
TGCGCCAGCAGCCAAGACACATCCGGGGCCACCTTGAACATTCAGTACTTC
CASSQDTSGATLNIQYF
>TRBV12-3/TRBV12-4|.|TRBD2|TRBJ2-1
TGTGCCAGCAGTCTCCGGGACTACTCCTACAATGAGCAGTTCTTC
CASSLRDYSYNEQFF
>TRBV20-1|many|.|TRBJ2-5
TGCAGTGCCGCCGTTCGTCAGGGACGGGGGACCCAGTACTTC
CSAAVRQGRGTQYF
>TRBV5-1|once|TRBD1|TRBJ1-5
TGCGCCAGCAGCTTGGATGGACAGGGCGTTCAGCCCCAGCATTTT
CASSLDGQGVQPQHF
>TRBV4-2|many|TRBD1|TRBJ1-6
TGTGCCAGCAGCCAAGTCGGGACAGGGGATTCACCCCTCCACTTT
CASSQVGTGDSPLHF
>TRBV7-3|many|.|TRBJ2-2
TGTGCCAGCAGCTTAATGTCGCACACCGGGGAGCTGTTTTTT
CASSLMSHTGELFF
>TRBV20-1|.|.|TRBJ2-1
TGCAGTGCTAGAACCGACAGCCCCGCGCAGTTCTTC
CSARTDSPAQFF
>TRBV27|many|.|TRBJ1-5
TGTGCCAGCAGTCGGACGGGCCTGAAGCAGCCCCAGCATTTT
CASSRTGLKQPQHF
>TRBV7-9|few|.|TRBJ1-2
TGTGCCAGCAGCTTCACGTCCTCTAACTATGGCTACACCTTC
CASSFTSSNYGYTF
>TRBV7-2|few|TRBD1|TRBJ2-1
TGTGCCAGCAGCGGCCGGGACAGGGGATTCAATGAGCAGTTCTTC
CASSGRDRGFNEQFF
>TRBV7-3|few|TRBD2|TRBJ2-3
TGTGCCAGCAGCTTATTGGGAGGGGATACGCAGTATTTT
CASSLLGGDTQYF